This paragraph covers one TCR beta chain sequence. Trimming took 5 bases from V and 3 from J, leaving 18 bases between them. From germline, CDR1 is SNHLY and CDR2 FYNNEI. The CDR3 is 16 residues long. The method was immunoSEQ multiplex PCR; TCRdb's version includes in-frame clones alone and lacks a portion of them. The sample gives some 120,000 clones, roughly 92% of which show up once; about 2.6% is in the top ten. The data are from a study of control samples from healthy donors and cancer patients. The chain joins TRBV2 to TRBJ2-3, with D perhaps assigned TRBD1 or TRBD2 (5 bases each). The origin of this receptor is a man aged 25 to 40 in good health. The material sequenced was blood. CDR3 sequence: CASSSRRGVLTDTQYF. The CDR3 DNA follows: TGTGCCAGCAGTTCCCGCAGAGGGGTCCTAACAGATACGCAGTATTTT.